Listed below are T cell receptor beta chains from one sample, sequenced in a study of blood T cell repertoires in COVID-19. Assay: immunoSEQ multiplex PCR; the TCRdb copy retains only in-frame clones and omits some. The table includes around 280,000 clones, around nine tenths detected once. Sequenced sample: peripheral blood. These receptors were obtained from a woman between 25 and 40 years old with COVID-19, enrolled during active disease. The CDR3 runs from the conserved cysteine through the conserved F or W. Each record gives: D gene, J gene, V gene, clone size, CDR3 protein, CDR3 DNA. D genes are given only for firm matches. Rows give clone size only sometimes, using once, few, many, or a class for an expanded clone.

- | TRBJ1-6 | TRBV28 | - | CASSPPLGMTYNSPLHF | TGTGCCAGCAGTCCCCCACTCGGGATGACCTATAATTCACCCCTCCACTTT
- | TRBJ1-2 | TRBV5-1 | - | CASSLGRVDGYTF | TGCGCCAGCAGCTTGGGCAGGGTAGACGGCTACACCTTC
- | TRBJ1-5 | TRBV6-5 | - | CASRHQGLGNQPQHF | TGTGCCAGCAGGCACCAGGGACTCGGCAATCAGCCCCAGCATTTT
- | TRBJ2-7 | TRBV11-2 | - | CASRSWLVYEQYF | TGTGCCAGCCGCTCGTGGCTTGTCTACGAGCAGTACTTC
TRBD1 | TRBJ1-1 | TRBV7-9 | - | CASRYRGLNTEAFF | TGTGCCAGCAGATACAGGGGATTAAACACTGAAGCTTTCTTT
TRBD2 | TRBJ2-3 | TRBV7-3 | - | CASSVTSGRGTDTQYF | TGTGCCAGCAGCGTCACTAGCGGGAGGGGCACAGATACGCAGTATTTT
TRBD1 | TRBJ2-1 | TRBV9 | - | CASSVYGQGARNEQFF | TGTGCCAGCAGCGTCTATGGACAGGGGGCGAGGAATGAGCAGTTCTTC
- | TRBJ2-7 | TRBV3-1/TRBV3-2 | - | CASSNLHSPYEQYF | TGTGCCAGCAGCAACCTTCACAGCCCCTACGAGCAGTACTTC
TRBD2 | TRBJ2-1 | TRBV27 | - | CASSSPGTSGYNEQFF | TGTGCCAGCAGTTCTCCCGGGACTAGCGGATACAATGAGCAGTTCTTC
TRBD2 | TRBJ2-4 | TRBV4-1 | - | CASSQGEGPKNIQYF | TGCGCCAGCAGCCAGGGGGAGGGTCCCAAAAACATTCAGTACTTC
- | TRBJ1-2 | TRBV9 | - | CASSQINYGYTF | TGTGCCAGCAGTCAGATTAACTATGGCTACACCTTC
TRBD2 | TRBJ2-1 | TRBV24-1 | - | CATSVDGRAGEQFF | TGTGCCACCAGTGTTGACGGGAGGGCCGGGGAGCAGTTCTTC
- | TRBJ1-5 | TRBV28 | - | CASMGQGLYQPQHF | TGTGCCAGTATGGGGCAGGGCTTGTATCAGCCCCAGCATTTT
- | TRBJ1-3 | TRBV13 | - | CASSLAGGGTGNTIYF | TGTGCCAGCAGCTTAGCCGGGGGGGGCACTGGAAACACCATATATTTT
TRBD2 | TRBJ2-1 | TRBV30 | - | CAWSGTSFEQFF | TGTGCCTGGAGCGGGACTAGTTTTGAGCAGTTCTTC
TRBD2 | TRBJ2-7 | TRBV5-4 | - | CASSLASSGRKEQYF | TGTGCCAGCAGCTTGGCCTCTAGCGGGAGGAAAGAGCAGTACTTC
TRBD2 | TRBJ2-1 | TRBV9 | - | CASSRGLAEYNEQFF | TGTGCCAGCAGCCGAGGACTAGCGGAATACAATGAGCAGTTCTTC
- | TRBJ2-1 | TRBV5-6 | - | CASSLGGEQFF | TGTGCCAGCAGCTTAGGCGGGGAGCAGTTCTTC
TRBD1 | TRBJ1-5 | TRBV7-2 | - | CASSLLGTGSNQPQHF | TGTGCCAGCAGCTTATTAGGGACAGGGAGCAATCAGCCCCAGCATTTT
TRBD1 | TRBJ2-1 | TRBV5-1 | - | CASSLQGYNEQFF | TGCGCCAGCAGCTTACAGGGGTACAATGAGCAGTTCTTC
TRBD1 | TRBJ2-7 | TRBV28 | - | CASSLDRLQEQYF | TGTGCCAGCAGTCTGGACAGGCTTCAGGAGCAGTACTTC
- | TRBJ2-7 | TRBV21-1 | - | CASSKWETSGGVYEQYF | TGTGCCAGCAGCAAGTGGGAGACTAGCGGGGGAGTCTACGAGCAGTACTTC
TRBD1 | TRBJ1-2 | TRBV11-2 | - | CASTIRGTVQSNGYTF | TGTGCCAGCACCATCCGCGGGACAGTACAATCGAATGGCTACACCTTC
- | TRBJ1-5 | TRBV7-6 | - | CASSLGPMSNQPQHF | TGTGCCAGCAGCCTAGGGCCCATGAGCAATCAGCCCCAGCATTTT
TRBD1 | TRBJ1-2 | TRBV28 | once | CASSPPTGGNYGYTF | TGTGCCAGCAGCCCGCCGACAGGGGGCAACTATGGCTACACCTTC
TRBD1 | TRBJ2-7 | TRBV2 | - | CASSGQGPDEQYF | TGTGCCAGCAGCGGACAGGGTCCCGACGAGCAGTACTTC
- | TRBJ1-1 | TRBV30 | - | CAWRGGTEAFF | TGTGCCTGGAGGGGGGGCACTGAAGCTTTCTTT
TRBD2 | TRBJ2-5 | TRBV14 | - | CASSQAAGAWETQYF | TGTGCCAGCAGCCAAGCTGCGGGAGCCTGGGAGACCCAGTACTTC
- | TRBJ2-5 | TRBV10-3 | - | CAISETTGQETQYF | TGTGCCATCAGTGAGACTACAGGTCAAGAGACCCAGTACTTC
TRBD1 | TRBJ1-4 | TRBV28 | once | CASSFPGTGGSEKLFF | TGTGCCAGCAGTTTCCCCGGGACAGGGGGAAGTGAAAAACTGTTTTTT
- | TRBJ2-1 | TRBV10-1 | - | CASSVGLYNEQFF | TGCGCCAGCAGTGTAGGACTATACAATGAGCAGTTCTTC
- | TRBJ2-3 | TRBV4-1 | - | CASSQATGRDTQYF | TGCGCCAGCAGCCAAGCCACAGGTCGAGATACGCAGTATTTT
- | TRBJ2-5 | TRBV12-3/TRBV12-4 | once | CASTGGTETQYF | TGTGCCAGCACCGGAGGGACAGAGACCCAGTACTTC
TRBD1 | TRBJ2-7 | TRBV5-1 | - | CASRTGQGPYEQYF | TGCGCCAGCAGAACCGGACAGGGGCCCTACGAGCAGTACTTC
TRBD2 | TRBJ2-7 | TRBV3-1/TRBV3-2 | - | CASSPVLAGEQYF | TGTGCCAGCAGCCCCGTCTTAGCGGGAGAGCAGTACTTC
TRBD2 | TRBJ2-2 | TRBV3-1/TRBV3-2 | - | CASSHVTSGTGELFF | TGTGCCAGCAGCCATGTGACTAGCGGGACCGGGGAGCTGTTTTTT
TRBD2 | TRBJ2-1 | TRBV7-8 | - | CASSLGTSGSDEQFF | TGTGCCAGCAGCCTAGGGACTAGCGGGAGCGATGAGCAGTTCTTC
TRBD1 | TRBJ1-1 | TRBV5-1 | - | CASSVTGGTEAFF | TGCGCCAGCAGCGTGACAGGGGGCACTGAAGCTTTCTTT
- | TRBJ1-3 | TRBV7-3 | - | CASSPAPQGAGNTIYF | TGTGCCAGCAGCCCTGCCCCACAGGGAGCTGGAAACACCATATATTTT
TRBD2 | TRBJ2-1 | TRBV5-1 | - | CASSPGLYNEQFF | TGCGCCAGCAGCCCGGGACTATACAATGAGCAGTTCTTC
TRBD1 | TRBJ1-1 | TRBV30 | - | CAWSVRGDRYYTEAFF | TGTGCCTGGAGTGTACGTGGGGACAGATATTACACTGAAGCTTTCTTT
- | TRBJ2-7 | TRBV24-1 | - | CATSDRNRVGEQYF | TGTGCCACCAGTGATAGGAACAGGGTTGGCGAGCAGTACTTC